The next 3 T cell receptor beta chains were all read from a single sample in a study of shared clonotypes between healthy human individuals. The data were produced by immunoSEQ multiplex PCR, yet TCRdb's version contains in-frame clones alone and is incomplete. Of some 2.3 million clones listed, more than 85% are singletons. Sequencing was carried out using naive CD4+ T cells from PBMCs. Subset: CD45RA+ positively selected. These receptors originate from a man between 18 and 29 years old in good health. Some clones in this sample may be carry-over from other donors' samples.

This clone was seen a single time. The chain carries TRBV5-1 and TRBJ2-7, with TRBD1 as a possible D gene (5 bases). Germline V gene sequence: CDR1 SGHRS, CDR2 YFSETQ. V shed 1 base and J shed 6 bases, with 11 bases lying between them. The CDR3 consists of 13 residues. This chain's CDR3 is CASSLFQGSEQYF. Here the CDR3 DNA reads TGCGCCAGCAGCTTGTTTCAGGGATCCGAGCAGTACTTC.

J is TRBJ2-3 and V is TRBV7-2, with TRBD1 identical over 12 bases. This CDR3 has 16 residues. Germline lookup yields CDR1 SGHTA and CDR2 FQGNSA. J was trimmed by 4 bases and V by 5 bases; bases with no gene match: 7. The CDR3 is CASSPGGTGGADTQYF. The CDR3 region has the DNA TGTGCCAGCAGCCCCGGTGGGACAGGGGGCGCAGATACGCAGTATTTT.

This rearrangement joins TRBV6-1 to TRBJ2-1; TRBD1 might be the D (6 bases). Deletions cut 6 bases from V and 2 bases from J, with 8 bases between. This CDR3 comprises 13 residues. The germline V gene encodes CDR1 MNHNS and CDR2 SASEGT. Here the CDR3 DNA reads TGTGCCAGCAGGAGGGGGACCTACAATGAGCAGTTCTTC. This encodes CASRRGTYNEQFF.